The table lists the clone carrying this T cell receptor (beta chain) with many counts. The target antigen is unknown. The entry originates in a study of CD8 T cells in ankylosing spondylitis. The germline V and J ends were trimmed by 3 bases and 1 base, with 22 bases remaining between them. This CDR3 is built from 18 residues. The germline V gene has CDR1 SGHRS and CDR2 YFSETQ. One entry per CDR3 protein, called by TCRdb with MiXCR from the 5' RACE reads. Found here are approximately 28,000 distinct CDR3 sequences, over 6.5% of them singletons; the top ten hold under 35%. Study-level findings and limits: Certain motif variants had earlier appeared in reactive arthritis synovial fluid and blood.

The chain joins TRBV5-1 to TRBJ2-5; D possibly uses TRBD1 or TRBD2 (5 bases each). The origin of this receptor is a male donor with ankylosing spondylitis or in good health (not recorded which). The sample taken for sequencing was blood. This CDR3 is CASSSEGSAGWVQETQYF. The CDR3 DNA reads TGCGCCAGCAGCTCAGAGGGGTCGGCTGGGTGGGTCCAAGAGACCCAGTACTTC. Based on the CDR3 plus reference TRBV5-1 and TRBJ2-5, the full variable domain is KAGVTQTPRYLIKTRGQQVTLSCSPISGHRSVSWYQQTPGQGLQFLFEYFSETQRNKGNFPGRFSGRQFSNSRSEMNVSTLELGDSALYLCASSSEGSAGWVQETQYFGPGTRLLVL.